This T cell receptor (beta chain) was observed in a study of beta chain features in type 1 diabetes. Whole-study context: Patients did not differ from healthy donors in age, gender or cell yield. Study-wide points: cDNA-based reads could over-represent cells with high TCR expression. Shorter TCRB CDR3s, moderately but significantly so, marked every one of the four CD4+ subsets in Type 1 diabetes patients.

Every bit of the isolated RNA underwent reverse transcription, so sequencing read expressed TCRB transcripts. Repertoires were generated with immunoSEQ multiplex PCR, while TCRdb's copy carries only in-frame clones and drops some. The sample lists roughly 140,000 clones, around 8.5% seen once, with about 0.6% in the top ten. This clone was observed at least ten times. What it binds is unknown. Germline V lookup: CDR1 SQVTM, CDR2 ANQGSEA. J was trimmed by 5 bases and V by 6 bases; bases with no gene match: 0. The CDR3 loop spans 12 amino acids. The TCR comes from a man aged 18 to 29 in good health. The sequenced sample consisted of central memory CD4+ T cells from blood. The chain uses TRBV29-1 and TRBJ2-4; 11 bases are a match to TRBD2. The CDR3 DNA is TGCAGCGTGGGACTAGCGGAAAACATTCAGTACTTC. Protein sequence: CSVGLAENIQYF.